The 28 T cell receptor beta chains below were found in one sample sequenced in a study of cytomegalovirus exposure and HLA in healthy donors. Method: immunoSEQ multiplex PCR; TCRdb's copy keeps in-frame clones and lacks some. The data contain roughly 120,000 clones, more than 70% of them singletons. Sequencing was done on a sample of PBMCs. The receptor set was obtained from a woman under 40 in good health and CMV-seronegative.

This clone has only one observation. The genes are TRBV7-6 and TRBJ1-2; the match to TRBD1 covers 7 bases. The CDR3 contains 15 residues. Looked up from germline, CDR1 is SGHVS and CDR2 is FNYEAQ. With V trimmed by 5 bases and J by 4 bases, 10 bases remained unmatched. This chain's CDR3 is CASSPGTVYPYGYTF. CDR3 sequence (DNA): TGTGCCAGCAGCCCTGGGACAGTCTATCCCTATGGCTACACCTTC.

This clone was recorded once. The V call is TRBV29-1, the J call TRBJ2-7; D perhaps matches TRBD2 (5 bases). Trimming cost V 4 bases and J 4 bases, with 8 bases left between them. This CDR3 region has 11 residues. CDR1 is SQVTM, CDR2 ANQGSEA, per germline. CDR3 DNA: TGCAGCGTTGGCGAGGGATACGAGCAGTACTTC. It translates to CSVGEGYEQYF.

Here the CDR3 reads CASSITRDQPQHF. The CDR3 DNA sequence: TGTGCCAGCAGTATTACGAGGGATCAGCCCCAGCATTTT. This rearrangement joins TRBV2 to TRBJ1-5; D is ambiguous. Trimming took off 5 bases at V and 5 bases at J, with 10 bases between the two ends. The CDR3 is 13 amino acids. Per germline, CDR1 SNHLY and CDR2 FYNNEI. The whole variable domain, filled in from reference TRBV2 and TRBJ1-5, reads EPEVTQTPSHQVTQMGQEVILRCVPISNHLYFYWYRQILGQKVEFLVSFYNNEISEKSEIFDDQFSVERPDGSNFTLKIRSTKLEDSAMYFCASSITRDQPQHFGDGTRLSIL.

V gene TRBV13 combines with J gene TRBJ2-3; tentatively, D is TRBD2 (6 bases). Deletions cut 5 bases from V and 1 base from J, with 16 bases between. Germline V lookup: CDR1 PRHDT, CDR2 FYEKMQ (reference sequence). The CDR3 loop spans 16 amino acids. CDR3 protein: CASSQVAGRGTDTQYF. CDR3 DNA sequence: TGTGCCAGCAGCCAGGTTGCGGGGCGGGGCACAGATACGCAGTATTTT.

This clone showed up just a few times. The chain has TRBV7-8 and TRBJ1-5, with unresolved D. Germline loops: CDR1 SGHVS, CDR2 FQNEAQ. V gave up 1 base and J gave up 7 bases, with 8 bases separating them. This CDR3 has 13 residues. The chain's CDR3 is CASSLVENQPQHF. CDR3 DNA sequence: TGTGCCAGCAGCTTAGTGGAGAACCAGCCCCAGCATTTT.

J is TRBJ1-1 and V is TRBV5-1; D not certain. Looked up from germline, CDR1 is SGHRS and CDR2 is YFSETQ. The CDR3 has 14 residues. The V and J ends lost 1 base and 11 bases respectively, with 18 bases between them. CDR3 protein: CASSLSGNSNSAFF. Written as DNA, the CDR3 is TGCGCCAGCAGCTTGTCGGGGAATAGTAATTCCGCTTTCTTT. The complete variable domain, with remaining parts taken from reference TRBV5-1 and TRBJ1-1, reads KAGVTQTPRYLIKTRGQQVTLSCSPISGHRSVSWYQQTPGQGLQFLFEYFSETQRNKGNFPGRFSGRQFSNSRSEMNVSTLELGDSALYLCASSLSGNSNSAFFGQGTRLTVV.

The rearrangement joins TRBV10-2 to TRBJ2-1; 10 positions agree with TRBD2. The germline V gene encodes CDR1 WSHSY and CDR2 SAAADI. The CDR3 sequence is 14 residues long. Germline trimming cut 8 bases from V and 4 bases from J; bases unmatched to any gene: 5. The CDR3 region is CASCIAGGYNEQFF. The DNA of the CDR3 is TGCGCCAGCTGTATAGCGGGGGGATACAATGAGCAGTTCTTC.

The chain uses TRBV18 and TRBJ2-7; a possible D gene is TRBD1 (6 bases). Germline values: CDR1 KGHSH, CDR2 LQKENI. Trimming took 6 bases from V and 5 from J, leaving 17 bases between them. The CDR3 is 14 residues long. CDR3 coding DNA: TGTGCCAGCTCCCAAACCGGGACATCGAACGAGCAGTACTTC. Amino acid sequence: CASSQTGTSNEQYF.

The V gene is TRBV19, the J gene TRBJ1-5; D ambiguous. CDR3 length equals 15 residues. Germline assignment: CDR1 LNHDA and CDR2 SQIVND (reference sequence). V lost 1 base to trimming and J lost 0 bases, with 7 bases between them. CDR3 protein: CASSIVSLSNQPQHF. The CDR3 DNA is TGTGCCAGTAGTATAGTATCACTTAGCAATCAGCCCCAGCATTTT.

Note on this clone: The sample has other DNA sequences that encode this CDR3 too. This chain joins TRBV19 and TRBJ1-1; D gene unclear. Germline values: CDR1 LNHDA, CDR2 SQIVND (reference sequence). The CDR3 extends over 12 amino acids. V lost 1 base and J lost 4, with 4 bases in between. CDR3 amino acids: CASSIAGTEAFF. The CDR3 DNA reads TGTGCCAGTAGTATAGCCGGCACTGAAGCTTTCTTT.

V and J are TRBV4-3 and TRBJ2-7; 7 bases map to TRBD1. V was pared by 3 bases and J by 3 bases, with 8 bases of the junction left unmatched. Germline V gives CDR1 LGHNA, CDR2 YSLEER. The CDR3 totals 15 residues. The CDR3 DNA sequence: TGCGCCAGCAGCCAGACGAACAGGGGTGACTACGAGCAGTACTTC. Its translation is CASSQTNRGDYEQYF.

The rearrangement joins TRBV30 to TRBJ1-2; 10 bases are shared with TRBD1. The CDR3 is made up of 15 amino acids. V lost 8 bases, J lost 1 base, and 10 bases stayed unmatched. Germline V gene data show CDR1 as GTSNPN and CDR2 as SVGIG (reference sequence). This CDR3 is CAGGLRDRGNYGYTF. DNA of the CDR3: TGTGCCGGTGGCCTCCGGGACAGGGGTAACTATGGCTACACCTTC.

This chain links TRBV2 with TRBJ2-3; TRBD2 agrees at 14 bases. The CDR3 extends over 17 amino acids. J was trimmed by 8 bases and V by 3 bases; bases with no gene match: 10. From germline, CDR1 is SNHLY and CDR2 FYNNEI. This chain's CDR3 is CASSETPGLAGVGTQYF. The DNA for the CDR3 is TGTGCCAGCAGTGAGACGCCGGGACTAGCGGGGGTGGGTACGCAGTATTTT.

J is TRBJ1-2 and V is TRBV11-2; TRBD1 matches at 9 bases. The V and J ends lost 2 bases and 11 bases, in that order; junction bases with no gene match: 9. The CDR3 length is 14 residues. The V gene's germline CDR1 is SGHAT and CDR2 FQNNGV. This CDR3 reads CASSLPRTGEVYTF. CDR3 sequence (DNA): TGTGCCAGCAGCTTACCCCGGACAGGGGAAGTATACACCTTC.

J is TRBJ1-3 and V is TRBV11-3, with D possibly matching TRBD1 (5 bases). The V and J ends lost 7 bases and 3 bases respectively, with 13 bases between them. CDR1 and CDR2 (germline): SGHNT, YENEEA. The length of the CDR3 is 14 residues. CDR3 bases: TGTGCCAGCACCACTGGACAAATTGGAAACACCATATATTTT. Its translation: CASTTGQIGNTIYF.

The chain joins TRBV29-1 to TRBJ2-7; 10 bases line up with TRBD1. The V gene's germline CDR1 is SQVTM and CDR2 ANQGSEA. The CDR3 sequence is 15 residues long. With 5 bases clipped from V and 2 bases from J, the junction kept 9 bases outside the gene matches. CDR3 sequence: CSVWDRGPLTYEQYF. CDR3 in DNA: TGCAGCGTTTGGGACAGGGGTCCCTTAACCTACGAGCAGTACTTC.

Concerning this clone: The sample carries other DNA sequences with the same CDR3. The V gene is TRBV5-6, the J gene TRBJ2-7; 10 positions agree with TRBD1. The CDR3 is 14 amino acids. V dropped 4 bases and J dropped 3; count of bases not matched to a gene: 4. CDR1 is SGHDT, CDR2 YYEEEE, per germline. The CDR3 DNA follows: TGTGCCAGCAGCCCCGGGACAGGGGACTACGAGCAGTACTTC. It is translated as CASSPGTGDYEQYF.

The chain links TRBV5-1 to TRBJ1-1; tentatively, D is TRBD1 (5 bases). The CDR3 consists of 15 residues. The germline gives CDR1 SGHRS, CDR2 YFSETQ. Trimming shortened V by 1 base and J by 1 base, and 11 bases separated the two germline ends. CDR3 sequence (DNA): TGCGCCAGCAGCTTGTTAGGAGGGGCGAACACTGAAGCTTTCTTT. Encoded protein: CASSLLGGANTEAFF.

The CDR3 loop is CASSPQTGSAGYTF. The CDR3 DNA sequence: TGTGCCAGCAGCCCCCAGACAGGGTCGGCTGGCTACACCTTC. This chain links TRBV7-6 with TRBJ1-2, with 7 bases lining up with TRBD1. CDR3 length: 14 residues. V was clipped by 5 bases and J by 7 bases; unmatched bases: 10. CDR1 and CDR2 (germline): SGHVS, FNYEAQ.

This chain links TRBV5-6 with TRBJ2-7; D call uncertain. The ends were cut back, 5 bases at V and 2 bases at J, with 8 bases in the middle. There are 12 residues in the CDR3. The germline V gene encodes CDR1 SGHDT and CDR2 YYEEEE. CDR3 residues: CASSSGPYEQYF. The CDR3 nucleotides are TGTGCCAGCAGTTCGGGTCCCTACGAGCAGTACTTC. Full variable domain (rest looked up from reference TRBV5-6 and TRBJ2-7): DAGVTQSPTHLIKTRGQQVTLRCSPKSGHDTVSWYQQALGQGPQFIFQYYEEEERQRGNFPDRFSGHQFPNYSSELNVNALLLGDSALYLCASSSGPYEQYFGPGTRLTVT.

V and J are TRBV2 and TRBJ2-3; 8 nucleotides align to TRBD2. The ends lost 4 bases at V and 9 bases at J; junction bases unmatched: 9. The germline gives CDR1 SNHLY, CDR2 FYNNEI. CDR3 length: 14 amino acids. This CDR3 is CASSAAPGGPTQYF. For the CDR3, the DNA is TGTGCCAGCAGTGCAGCGCCGGGAGGGCCCACGCAGTATTTT.

This chain links TRBV2 with TRBJ2-3; maybe TRBD2 (6 bases). The CDR3 runs 14 residues. The germline gives CDR1 SNHLY, CDR2 FYNNEI. Trimming cost V 10 bases and J 3 bases, with 17 bases left between them. This chain's CDR3 is CANSRGFRTDTQYF. The CDR3 DNA reads as TGTGCCAACTCCCGGGGGTTTCGGACAGATACGCAGTATTTT.

This rearrangement joins TRBV19 to TRBJ1-4; tentatively, D is TRBD1 (5 bases). V was pared by 4 bases and J by 0 bases, with 15 bases between. The CDR3 loop spans 17 amino acids. Germline CDR1 is LNHDA and CDR2 is SQIVND (reference sequence). The DNA for the CDR3 is TGTGCCAGTAGTACTACTTGGCGGGGGACAACTAATGAAAAACTGTTTTTT. Residues: CASSTTWRGTTNEKLFF.

CDR3 DNA sequence: TGTGCCAGCAGGCTGGACAGCACTGAAGCTTTCTTT. Protein: CASRLDSTEAFF. V is TRBV2 and J is TRBJ1-1; maybe TRBD1 (6 bases). V shed 6 bases and J shed 4 bases, with 9 bases lying between them. This CDR3 has 12 residues. Germline-derived CDR1 and CDR2 are SNHLY and FYNNEI.

The gene calls are TRBV7-9 and TRBJ1-2, with 8 bases lining up with TRBD1. J was trimmed by 4 bases and V by 2 bases; bases with no gene match: 9. The CDR3 consists of 16 residues. Germline V gene data show CDR1 as SEHNR and CDR2 as FQNEAQ (reference sequence). CDR3 protein: CASSLTGQGPGYGYTF. The CDR3 nucleotides are TGTGCCAGCAGCTTAACCGGACAGGGTCCAGGCTATGGCTACACCTTC.

The chain joins TRBV25-1 to TRBJ2-3; TRBD1 matches 8 bases. The trim removed 6 bases at V and 8 bases at J, leaving 13 bases unmatched. CDR1 is MGHDK and CDR2 is SYGVNS in the germline V gene. This CDR3 has 15 residues. The CDR3 region is CASRGQGSGYGTQYF. The DNA for the CDR3 is TGTGCCAGCAGAGGACAGGGCTCCGGGTATGGTACGCAGTATTTT.

Regarding this clone: One end of the junction fails to match germline, which may point to a read error. This chain connects TRBV20-1 to TRBJ2-5; no definite D call. TRBJ2-7 explains the end of the DNA better; the J call may be wrong. Per the germline V gene, CDR1 is DFQATT and CDR2 is SNEGSKA (reference sequence). CDR3 length: 9 amino acids. The CDR3 protein is CFQAHEQYF. CDR3 DNA sequence: TGTTTCCAGGCACACGAGCAGTACTTC.

The chain recombines TRBV6-5 with TRBJ1-3; unclear D gene. The CDR3 contains 13 residues. The germline V gene encodes CDR1 MNHEY and CDR2 SVGAGI. Trimming shortened V by 5 bases and J by 2 bases, and 7 bases separated the two germline ends. As DNA, the CDR3 is TGTGCCAGCAGTCGTGGGCCTGGAAACACCATATATTTT. Translated, it gives CASSRGPGNTIYF.